The TCR beta chain described here comes from a study of cytomegalovirus exposure and HLA in healthy donors. The PCR contained 60 Vbeta and 13 Jbeta primers. Clones were sequenced by immunoSEQ multiplex PCR, and TCRdb holds only the in-frame ones, with some missing. The sample holds approximately 150,000 clones, roughly four fifths seen once. CDR1 is SSHAT and CDR2 is FNYEAQ in the germline V gene (reference sequence). The CDR3 covers 16 residues. This clone appeared once. The junction differs from germline at one of its ends, possibly a read error. The V gene is TRBV7-7, the J gene TRBJ2-3; 7 bases fit TRBD1. The TCR sequence derives from a woman aged 18-29 years in good health and CMV-seropositive. Sequencing was done on a sample of PBMCs. Here the CDR3 DNA reads TGTGCTAGCAGCTTATCACAGGGGTATGGGACAGATACGCAGTATTTT. It specifies CASSLSQGYGTDTQYF.